Listed here are 24 T cell receptor beta chains from one sample, sequenced in a study of blood T cell repertoires in COVID-19. Here immunoSEQ multiplex PCR was the method, and the copy in TCRdb shows in-frame clones only, minus some. The data hold tens of thousands of clones, with approximately 84% observed a single time. Material for sequencing was peripheral blood. Source of these receptors: a man aged 70 or older with active or convalescent COVID-19.

The chain employs TRBV5-1 and TRBJ1-4; 7 bases are shared with TRBD1. The germline V gene encodes CDR1 SGHRS and CDR2 YFSETQ. The CDR3 extends over 15 amino acids. The trim removed 4 bases at V and 1 base at J, leaving 4 bases unmatched. Written as DNA, the CDR3 is TGCGCCAGCAGCATAGGGACAGTAACTAATGAAAAACTGTTTTTT. It yields the protein CASSIGTVTNEKLFF.

The rearrangement links TRBV21-1 to TRBJ2-7; no DNA check was done on the table's D call, TRBD2. TRBV21-1 is a known pseudogene. The CDR3 totals 14 residues. The CDR3 coding sequence is TGTGCCAGCAGTGATAGCGGGAGGGCCTACGAGCAGTACTTC. It is translated as CASSDSGRAYEQYF.

This clone was detected ten times or more. The CDR3 DNA reads TGTGCCAGTAGCATTTCCGCAACCCAGAACTATGGCTACACCTTC. Its protein product is CASSISATQNYGYTF. J is TRBJ1-2 and V is TRBV19; D unclear. Germline-derived CDR1 and CDR2 are LNHDA and SQIVND (reference sequence). V was trimmed by 6 bases and J by 2 bases, leaving 16 bases between them. The CDR3 spans 15 residues.

The rearrangement uses TRBV5-1 and TRBJ1-1, with D hard to call. Germline values: CDR1 SGHRS, CDR2 YFSETQ. Deletions cut 4 bases from V and 4 bases from J, with 17 bases between. The CDR3 extends over 15 amino acids. The CDR3 reads CASSPRVAVPTEAFF. The CDR3 bases are TGCGCCAGCAGCCCCCGAGTAGCCGTGCCCACTGAAGCTTTCTTT.

Note on this clone: This CDR3 is also generated by other DNA sequences in the sample. The chain combines TRBV10-3 with TRBJ1-1; D is perhaps TRBD1 (5 bases). The CDR3 length is 14 residues. Looked up from germline, CDR1 is ENHRY and CDR2 is SYGVKD. The V gene lost 3 bases and the J gene lost 0 bases, with 8 bases spanning the gap. The CDR3 DNA follows: TGTGCCATCAGTGATCAGGGTTTGAACACTGAAGCTTTCTTT. It is translated as CAISDQGLNTEAFF.

The rearrangement links TRBV5-5 to TRBJ1-2, with no clear D. The CDR3 consists of 14 residues. CDR1 is SGHKS and CDR2 is YYEKEE in the germline V gene (reference sequence). V shed 1 base and J shed 0 bases, with 7 bases lying between them. This CDR3 is CASSLQEANYGYTF. In DNA form, the CDR3 reads TGTGCCAGCAGCTTGCAGGAAGCTAACTATGGCTACACCTTC. Supplemented by reference TRBV5-5 and TRBJ1-2, the full variable domain reads DAGVTQSPTHLIKTRGQQVTLRCSPISGHKSVSWYQQVLGQGPQFIFQYYEKEERGRGNFPDRFSARQFPNYSSELNVNALLLGDSALYLCASSLQEANYGYTFGSGTRLTVV.

The chain combines TRBV3-1 (or the pseudogene TRBV3-2) with TRBJ1-2, with TRBD1 as a possible D gene (5 bases). This CDR3 comprises 15 residues. Germline CDR1 LGHDT, CDR2 YNNKEL (reference sequence). The V end was cut by 0 bases, the J end by 8 bases, with 16 bases between. The DNA for the CDR3 is TGTGCCAGCAGCCAAGATTCGGGCTCTGGGGCCGGCTACACCTTC. Its protein product is CASSQDSGSGAGYTF.

The chain uses TRBV6-2 or TRBV6-3 and TRBJ2-6; the D gene is possibly TRBD2 (5 bases). CDR3 size: 17 residues. In germline, CDR1 is MNHEY, CDR2 SVGEGT. Trimming removed 5 bases at V and 0 bases at J, with 14 bases between. The DNA for the CDR3 is TGTGCCAGCAGTCCGAGGGCATTTTACTCTGGGGCCAACGTCCTGACTTTC. This gives the protein CASSPRAFYSGANVLTF.

The chain carries TRBV28 and TRBJ1-3; D remains ambiguous. CDR3 size: 12 residues. The ends were cut back, 3 bases at V and 4 bases at J, with 4 bases in the middle. Germline V lookup: CDR1 MDHEN, CDR2 SYDVKM. This CDR3 is CASSFSGNTIYF. The CDR3 coding sequence is TGTGCCAGCAGTTTCTCCGGAAACACCATATATTTT.

This rearrangement joins TRBV19 to TRBJ2-3; 13 positions match TRBD2. The CDR3 is 19 amino acids. V shed 5 bases and J 0 bases; nucleotides not matched to a gene: 11. CDR1 and CDR2 from the germline V gene are LNHDA and SQIVND (reference sequence). The DNA for the CDR3 is TGTGCCAGTAGTTCATATCCGGGACTAGCGGGACGGAGCACAGATACGCAGTATTTT. It encodes CASSSYPGLAGRSTDTQYF.

This clone is judged medium-sized. The J gene is TRBJ2-7, the V gene TRBV2; D might be TRBD2 (5 bases). The germline gives CDR1 SNHLY, CDR2 FYNNEI. The CDR3 spans 14 residues. V lost 4 bases, J lost 3 bases, and 13 bases lay in between. CDR3 DNA sequence: TGTGCCAGCAGTGTCTCCCGGGCGGGCTACGAGCAGTACTTC. Its translation is CASSVSRAGYEQYF.

The chain joins TRBV5-1 to TRBJ1-4; tentative D call: TRBD1 (6 bases). The CDR3 is 15 amino acids. Trimming shortened V by 2 bases and J by 0 bases, and 8 bases separated the two germline ends. Germline values: CDR1 SGHRS, CDR2 YFSETQ. The CDR3 region has the DNA TGCGCCAGCAGCTTAGGACAGACAACTAATGAAAAACTGTTTTTT. Encoded protein: CASSLGQTTNEKLFF.

The gene calls are TRBV5-1 and TRBJ1-1, with TRBD1 matching over 8 bases. J was trimmed by 5 bases and V by 3 bases; bases with no gene match: 3. Per the germline V gene, CDR1 is SGHRS and CDR2 is YFSETQ. This CDR3 region has 13 residues. This CDR3 is CASSSQGATEAFF. For the CDR3, the DNA is TGCGCCAGCAGCTCCCAGGGGGCAACTGAAGCTTTCTTT.

This clone was seen once. The chain combines TRBV5-1 with TRBJ2-3; 7 bases line up with TRBD2. The J segment lost 1 base and the V segment lost 4 bases, leaving 12 bases of the junction unmatched. CDR3 length: 17 residues. Germline V gives CDR1 SGHRS, CDR2 YFSETQ. CDR3 nucleotides: TGCGCCAGCAGCGGCCTAACTAGCGTAAGCGGCACAGATACGCAGTATTTT. Residues: CASSGLTSVSGTDTQYF.

The chain is built from TRBV9 and TRBJ2-5, with TRBD2 matching over 13 bases. Germline V gene lookup returns CDR1 SGDLS and CDR2 YYNGEE. This CDR3 has 17 amino acids. V was clipped by 0 bases and J by 3 bases; unmatched bases: 5. The CDR3 nucleotides read TGTGCCAGCAGCGTAGGTCTCACTAGCGGGAGGGAAGAGACCCAGTACTTC. Its protein product is CASSVGLTSGREETQYF.

This chain joins TRBV5-4 and TRBJ2-2, with 8 bases identical to TRBD2. Germline V gene sequence: CDR1 SGHNT, CDR2 YYREEE (reference sequence). The trim removed 4 bases at V and 5 bases at J, leaving 13 bases unmatched. This CDR3 contains 17 residues. The CDR3 coding sequence is TGTGCCAGCAGCCTGGTGGCAGGGACTAGATATACCGGGGAGCTGTTTTTT. Its translation: CASSLVAGTRYTGELFF.

This clone was found a few times. The CDR3 DNA sequence: TGTGCCAGCAGACGACAGCTAATCCGAACCCGCTCTGGAAACACCATATATTTT. Translated, it gives CASRRQLIRTRSGNTIYF. The genes are TRBV28 and TRBJ1-3; TRBD1 might be the D (5 bases). V was cut by 6 bases and J by 0 bases, with 21 bases left in between. CDR3 length equals 18 residues. The germline V gene encodes CDR1 MDHEN and CDR2 SYDVKM. Based on the CDR3 plus reference TRBV28 and TRBJ1-3, the full variable domain is DVKVTQSSRYLVKRTGEKVFLECVQDMDHENMFWYRQDPGLGLRLIYFSYDVKMKEKGDIPEGYSVSREKKERFSLILESASTNQTSMYLCASRRQLIRTRSGNTIYFGEGSWLTVV.

This sequence joins TRBV19 and TRBJ1-2; D might be TRBD1 (5 bases). There are 17 residues in the CDR3. V was trimmed by 6 bases and J by 0 bases, leaving 20 bases between them. From germline, CDR1 is LNHDA and CDR2 SQIVND (reference sequence). CDR3 DNA: TGTGCCAGTAGGACAGTCGATATGATTAAAGCTAACTATGGCTACACCTTC. Its protein is CASRTVDMIKANYGYTF.

The J gene is TRBJ1-1, the V gene TRBV18; D unclear. Germline V gene data show CDR1 as KGHSH and CDR2 as LQKENI. The CDR3 extends over 15 amino acids. Deletions cut 5 bases from V and 5 bases from J, with 18 bases between. The DNA of the CDR3 is TGTGCCAGCTCATTTAACCCATGGGCCCGAACTGAAGCTTTCTTT. Encoded protein: CASSFNPWARTEAFF.

This chain links TRBV24-1 with TRBJ2-3; the match to TRBD2 covers 10 bases. The CDR3 has 14 amino acids. The germline gives CDR1 KGHDR, CDR2 SFDVKD. V dropped 2 bases and J dropped 7; count of bases not matched to a gene: 2. This chain's CDR3 is CATSDSSGRNTQYF. The CDR3 DNA follows: TGTGCCACCAGTGATTCTAGCGGGAGAAATACGCAGTATTTT.

The chain carries TRBV3-1 (or the pseudogene TRBV3-2) and TRBJ2-1, with 13 bases lining up with TRBD2. V lost 1 base and J lost 4; bases outside the gene matches: 4. Germline CDR1 is LGHDT and CDR2 is YNNKEL (reference sequence). The CDR3 sequence is 17 residues long. The CDR3: CASSQGLAGGLYNEQFF. The CDR3 nucleotides are TGTGCCAGCAGCCAAGGACTAGCGGGAGGACTTTACAATGAGCAGTTCTTC.

The gene calls are TRBV28 and TRBJ1-6; D remains unclear. This CDR3 spans 14 amino acids. V was clipped by 6 bases and J by 7 bases, with 13 bases between them. Germline lookup yields CDR1 MDHEN and CDR2 SYDVKM. The CDR3 DNA sequence: TGTGCCAGCAGCCCTCAAGCAACGAATTCACCCCTCCACTTT. Translating gives CASSPQATNSPLHF.

This chain uses TRBV28 with TRBJ1-4; D is undetermined. CDR1 is MDHEN and CDR2 is SYDVKM in the germline V gene. CDR3 length: 15 amino acids. Trimming cost V 6 bases and J 3 bases, with 14 bases left between them. The CDR3 spells CASSPPSTANEKLFF. DNA of the CDR3: TGTGCCAGCAGCCCTCCTAGTACGGCTAATGAAAAACTGTTTTTT. Based on the CDR3 plus reference TRBV28 and TRBJ1-4, the full variable domain is DVKVTQSSRYLVKRTGEKVFLECVQDMDHENMFWYRQDPGLGLRLIYFSYDVKMKEKGDIPEGYSVSREKKERFSLILESASTNQTSMYLCASSPPSTANEKLFFGSGTQLSVL.

The chain links TRBV9 to TRBJ2-5; perhaps TRBD2 as D (6 bases). Germline V lookup: CDR1 SGDLS, CDR2 YYNGEE. Trimming left V 0 bases short and J 5 bases short, with 14 bases between. This CDR3 is built from 15 residues. The CDR3 coding sequence is TGTGCCAGCAGCGTAGCTCCTAGCCTAGCGGAGACCCAGTACTTC. It yields the protein CASSVAPSLAETQYF.